This T cell receptor beta chain was sequenced during a study of radiation and T cells in renal cell carcinoma. This CDR3 spans 16 amino acids. The V gene's germline CDR1 is GTSNPN and CDR2 SVGIG (reference sequence). Losses at the gene ends were 3 bases for V and 3 bases for J; bases not matched to a gene: 9. Details on this clone: Its antigen is as yet unknown.

Treatment meaning: treatment-naive control, cytoreductive nephrectomy. Treatment-naive patients without radiation supplied the control tumors at nephrectomy. Method: immunoSEQ multiplex PCR; TCRdb's copy keeps in-frame clones and lacks some. The table includes more than 15,000 clones, about three fifths detected once. Broader study findings: Top 100 clonotypes averaged approximately 50% in irradiated versus about 45% in nephrectomy-only tumors. Dominant CDR3 motifs occupied more repertoire in irradiated than control tumors.

The receptor was isolated from a man aged 50 to 60 with renal cell carcinoma. Specimen: tumor tissue, collected from a patient whose treatment was nephrectomy without radiotherapy. This rearrangement joins TRBV30 to TRBJ2-2; TRBD2 agrees at 8 bases. The CDR3 bases are TGTGCCTGGAGGGTATTTGCGGGGGGATACACCGGGGAGCTGTTTTTT. This encodes CAWRVFAGGYTGELFF.